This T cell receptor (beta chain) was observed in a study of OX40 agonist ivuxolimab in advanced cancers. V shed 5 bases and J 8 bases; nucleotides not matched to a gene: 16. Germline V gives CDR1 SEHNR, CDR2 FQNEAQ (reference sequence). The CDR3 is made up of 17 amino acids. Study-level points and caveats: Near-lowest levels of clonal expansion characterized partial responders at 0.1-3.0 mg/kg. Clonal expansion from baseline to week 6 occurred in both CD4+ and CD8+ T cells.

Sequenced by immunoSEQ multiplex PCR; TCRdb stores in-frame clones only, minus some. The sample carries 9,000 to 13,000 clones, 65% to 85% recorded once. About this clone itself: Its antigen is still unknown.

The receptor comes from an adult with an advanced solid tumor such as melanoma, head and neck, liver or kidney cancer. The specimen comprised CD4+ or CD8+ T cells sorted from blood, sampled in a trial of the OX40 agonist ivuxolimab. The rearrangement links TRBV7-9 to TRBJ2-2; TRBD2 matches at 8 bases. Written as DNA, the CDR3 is TGTGCCAGCAGCCCTGCCCCCGGGACTAGTGTCGGTGGGGAGCTGTTTTTT. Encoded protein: CASSPAPGTSVGGELFF.